The 29 T cell receptor beta chains listed next were all sequenced from one sample in a study of lymphopenia after photon versus proton radiotherapy. Measured with immunoSEQ multiplex PCR; TCRdb has only the in-frame clones, and not every one. The table records approximately 47,000 clones, 65% to 90% of them present only once. The sequences come from peripheral blood, collected from a patient treated with photon-based radiotherapy. Receptors were obtained from a man aged 40-55 years with gastric cancer.

The rearrangement uses TRBV4-2 and TRBJ2-1; 8 nucleotides agree with TRBD2. This CDR3 region has 18 residues. The V and J ends lost 5 bases and 0 bases, in that order; junction bases with no gene match: 12. Germline CDR1 reads LGHNA; CDR2 reads YNFKEQ. Here the CDR3 DNA reads TGTGCCAGCAGCTCGGGCCTCGGGGGGGCGAGCTCCTACAATGAGCAGTTCTTC. This codes for CASSSGLGGASSYNEQFF.

The genes are TRBV28 and TRBJ1-2, with 7 bases lining up with TRBD1. Germline V gives CDR1 MDHEN, CDR2 SYDVKM. Unmatched junction bases numbered 9, after V lost 3 bases and J lost 8 bases. CDR3 length equals 14 residues. CDR3 in amino acids: CASSLVPDRDGYTF. The CDR3 region has the DNA TGTGCCAGCAGTTTGGTCCCTGACAGGGACGGCTACACCTTC.

The chain combines TRBV2 with TRBJ2-3; TRBD1 aligns across 8 bases. This CDR3 is 14 amino acids long. Germline V gene data show CDR1 as SNHLY and CDR2 as FYNNEI. V was clipped by 6 bases and J by 1 base; unmatched bases: 3. The CDR3 spells CASRETGGTDTQYF. In nucleotides, the CDR3 is TGTGCCAGCAGGGAGACAGGGGGCACAGATACGCAGTATTTT.

The gene calls are TRBV5-1 and TRBJ2-7; 9 bases match TRBD1. Losses at the gene ends were 2 bases for V and 5 bases for J; bases not matched to a gene: 11. Germline V lookup: CDR1 SGHRS, CDR2 YFSETQ. The CDR3 runs to 16 residues. CDR3 in DNA: TGCGCCAGCAGCTTCTTTCTGGGACAGGGTAGAAACGAGCAGTACTTC. Its translation: CASSFFLGQGRNEQYF.

The genes are TRBV6-5 and TRBJ2-7; 10 bases agree with TRBD2. V shed 0 bases and J 1 base; nucleotides not matched to a gene: 0. CDR3 length: 15 residues. In germline, CDR1 is MNHEY, CDR2 SVGAGI. The CDR3 DNA reads as TGTGCCAGCAGTTACTCTAGCGGGGGGTCCTACGAGCAGTACTTC. It translates to CASSYSSGGSYEQYF.

The chain recombines TRBV19 with TRBJ1-5; 7 bases map to TRBD1. This CDR3 has 16 amino acids. J was trimmed by 3 bases and V by 9 bases; bases with no gene match: 14. Germline V gene sequence: CDR1 LNHDA, CDR2 SQIVND (reference sequence). The CDR3 DNA reads TGTGCCAGCAAAAGGACAGGTCCACAGATCAATCAGCCCCAGCATTTT. Amino acid sequence: CASKRTGPQINQPQHF. The full variable domain, with the rest looked up from reference TRBV19 and TRBJ1-5, is DGGITQSPKYLFRKEGQNVTLSCEQNLNHDAMYWYRQDPGQGLRLIYYSQIVNDFQKGDIAEGYSVSREKKESFPLTVTSAQKNPTAFYLCASKRTGPQINQPQHFGDGTRLSIL.

The genes are TRBV18 and TRBJ2-6; TRBD2 is a possible D gene (5 bases). CDR1 and CDR2 from the germline V gene are KGHSH and LQKENI. The length of the CDR3 is 17 residues. V was clipped by 3 bases and J by 0 bases, with 12 bases between them. The CDR3 DNA is TGTGCCAGCTCACCGGGAGCAGTTCCCTCTGGGGCCAACGTCCTGACTTTC. Amino acid sequence: CASSPGAVPSGANVLTF.

In its sample, this clone was seen once. This CDR3 is CASRGTGGSYEQYF. The CDR3 bases are TGCGCCAGCAGAGGGACAGGGGGATCCTACGAGCAGTACTTC. This chain joins TRBV10-1 and TRBJ2-7; TRBD1 agrees at 11 bases. Germline V lookup: CDR1 WNHNN, CDR2 SYGVQD (reference sequence). Trimming took 6 bases from V and 1 from J; bases not matched to a gene: 2. This CDR3 is 14 amino acids long.

The chain carries TRBV2 and TRBJ2-5; tentative D call: TRBD2 (6 bases). This CDR3 has 11 amino acids. The germline V and J ends were trimmed by 9 bases and 4 bases, with 9 bases remaining between them. Germline CDR1 reads SNHLY; CDR2 reads FYNNEI. As DNA, the CDR3 is TGTGCCAGGAAAGCGGGAGAGACCCAGTACTTC. It codes for CARKAGETQYF.

The chain is built from TRBV2 and TRBJ1-3, with 8 bases aligning to TRBD1. This CDR3 is 14 amino acids long. Per germline, CDR1 SNHLY and CDR2 FYNNEI. The junction had 6 bases not matched to a gene; V was cut back by 11 bases and J by 0 bases. Written as DNA, the CDR3 is TGTGCCGGCGGACAGGGATTCTCTGGAAACACCATATATTTT. Translation gives CAGGQGFSGNTIYF.

This clone was counted a few times. The chain joins TRBV19 to TRBJ2-3; weak D call: TRBD2 (6 bases). Looked up from germline, CDR1 is LNHDA and CDR2 is SQIVND (reference sequence). V lost 11 bases to trimming and J lost 2 bases, with 11 bases between them. This CDR3 is built from 12 residues. Written as DNA, the CDR3 is TGTGCCGCGGGACTTTCCACAGATACGCAGTATTTT. Encoded protein: CAAGLSTDTQYF.

This chain links TRBV5-4 with TRBJ1-6; D uncertain. V lost 4 bases and J lost 10, with 21 bases in between. The CDR3 is 16 residues long. Germline-derived CDR1 and CDR2 are SGHNT and YYREEE (reference sequence). In DNA form, the CDR3 reads TGTGCCAGCAGCCCGACGGGCCCGCACAATGGGTCACCCCTCCACTTT. Protein sequence: CASSPTGPHNGSPLHF.

V is TRBV30 and J is TRBJ2-7, with 11 bases identical to TRBD2. Germline CDR1 is GTSNPN and CDR2 is SVGIG (reference sequence). The CDR3 covers 16 residues. The V and J ends lost 4 bases and 0 bases, in that order; junction bases with no gene match: 8. CDR3 protein: CAWTTSGGQSSYEQYF. DNA for the CDR3: TGTGCCTGGACCACTAGCGGGGGCCAGAGCTCCTACGAGCAGTACTTC.

V is TRBV11-2 and J is TRBJ2-7, with 8 bases identical to TRBD2. The germline V gene has CDR1 SGHAT and CDR2 FQNNGV. The CDR3 sequence is 15 residues long. The ends lost 8 bases at V and 2 bases at J; junction bases unmatched: 11. DNA of the CDR3: TGTGCCAGCGGCCCGTCTAGCGGGCTCACCTACGAGCAGTACTTC. The encoded protein is CASGPSSGLTYEQYF.

The V and J genes are TRBV6-6 and TRBJ1-1; D gene ambiguous. CDR1 MNHNY and CDR2 SVGAGI come from the germline V gene (reference sequence). The CDR3 totals 12 residues. V lost 0 bases to trimming and J lost 2 bases, with 1 base between them. The CDR3 DNA is TGTGCCAGCAGTTACTCTAACACTGAAGCTTTCTTT. This codes for CASSYSNTEAFF.

This clone was seen a single time. The chain joins TRBV15 to TRBJ2-3, with TRBD1 matching 11 bases. V was pared by 2 bases and J by 3 bases, with 4 bases of the junction left unmatched. Per the germline V gene, CDR1 is LNHNV and CDR2 is YYDKDF (reference sequence). CDR3 length equals 16 residues. CDR3 residues: CATSRPGQGATDTQYF. DNA of the CDR3: TGTGCCACCAGCAGACCCGGACAGGGGGCAACAGATACGCAGTATTTT.

The rearrangement uses TRBV18 and TRBJ2-2; D remains unclear. V was clipped by 6 bases and J by 1 base, with 6 bases between them. Germline-derived CDR1 and CDR2 are KGHSH and LQKENI. This CDR3 is 13 amino acids long. The chain's CDR3 is CASSAGNTGELFF. In DNA, the CDR3 is TGTGCCAGCTCGGCCGGGAACACCGGGGAGCTGTTTTTT.

V usage is TRBV15 and J usage is TRBJ1-3; maybe TRBD1 (5 bases). CDR1 is LNHNV and CDR2 is YYDKDF in the germline V gene (reference sequence). The ends were cut back, 3 bases at V and 6 bases at J, with 12 bases in the middle. This CDR3 has 14 residues. CDR3 in amino acids: CATSRGGPINTIYF. CDR3 DNA: TGTGCCACCAGCAGGGGGGGACCAATAAACACCATATATTTT.

The chain employs TRBV13 and TRBJ2-1; 10 bases match TRBD2. The CDR3 extends over 14 amino acids. With V trimmed by 5 bases and J by 9 bases, 7 bases remained unmatched. Germline V gene sequence: CDR1 PRHDT, CDR2 FYEKMQ (reference sequence). In DNA form, the CDR3 reads TGTGCCAGCAGCGGTAGCGGGGGGTCGGTTGAGCAGTTCTTC. Protein: CASSGSGGSVEQFF. Filled out from reference TRBV13 and TRBJ2-1, the complete variable domain reads AAGVIQSPRHLIKEKRETATLKCYPIPRHDTVYWYQQGPGQDPQFLISFYEKMQSDKGSIPDRFSAQQFSDYHSELNMSSLELGDSALYFCASSGSGGSVEQFFGPGTRLTVL.

The genes are TRBV19 and TRBJ2-7, with no clear D. This CDR3 contains 14 residues. Trimming removed 5 bases from V and 1 base from J, with 12 bases in between. Looked up from germline, CDR1 is LNHDA and CDR2 is SQIVND (reference sequence). CDR3 bases: TGTGCCAGTAGTCTACGCTTTCTTTCCTACGAGCAGTACTTC. As protein: CASSLRFLSYEQYF.

This rearrangement joins TRBV4-3 to TRBJ1-5; D is ambiguous. This CDR3 is 13 amino acids long. The V gene lost 3 bases and the J gene lost 5 bases, with 8 bases spanning the gap. Germline V gene lookup returns CDR1 LGHNA and CDR2 YSLEER. CDR3 coding DNA: TGCGCCAGCAGCCAGGCACCCGATCAGCCCCAGCATTTT. As protein: CASSQAPDQPQHF.

This clone was counted only a few times. J is TRBJ1-1 and V is TRBV14; D is perhaps TRBD1 (6 bases). The ends were cut back, 8 bases at V and 3 bases at J, with 13 bases in the middle. Per germline, CDR1 SGHDN and CDR2 FVKESK. The CDR3 contains 13 residues. The CDR3 protein is CASARGRDTEAFF. CDR3 nucleotides: TGTGCCAGCGCGAGGGGGAGGGACACTGAAGCTTTCTTT.

The chain is built from TRBV5-6 and TRBJ2-3, with D unresolved. The CDR3 totals 12 residues. Germline V gene lookup returns CDR1 SGHDT and CDR2 YYEEEE. Trimming took off 3 bases at V and 2 bases at J, with 4 bases between the two ends. Here the CDR3 reads CASSWDTDTQYF. The DNA for the CDR3 is TGTGCCAGCAGCTGGGACACAGATACGCAGTATTTT.

The rearrangement links TRBV6-1 to TRBJ1-2; 8 bases match TRBD1. The CDR3 consists of 16 residues. V was pared by 4 bases and J by 2 bases, with 9 bases of the junction left unmatched. Germline-derived CDR1 and CDR2 are MNHNS and SASEGT. The CDR3 region has the DNA TGTGCCAGCAGTGCCCTCTACGGACAGGGAAACTATGGCTACACCTTC. Protein product: CASSALYGQGNYGYTF.

The J gene is TRBJ1-5, the V gene TRBV2; TRBD1 agrees at 9 bases. V lost 4 bases, J lost 7 bases, and 11 bases stayed unmatched. CDR1 is SNHLY, CDR2 FYNNEI, per germline. The CDR3 has 16 amino acids. CDR3 protein: CASSASGGTGWQPQHF. CDR3 nucleotides: TGTGCCAGCAGTGCGTCCGGGGGGACAGGGTGGCAGCCCCAGCATTTT.

This chain uses TRBV7-2 with TRBJ2-7; 9 nucleotides line up with TRBD1. The V and J ends lost 0 bases and 2 bases, in that order; junction bases with no gene match: 11. Per the germline V gene, CDR1 is SGHTA and CDR2 is FQGNSA. This CDR3 comprises 18 residues. CDR3 amino acids: CASSLAGGTGTITYEQYF. The CDR3 nucleotides read TGTGCCAGCAGCTTAGCGGGGGGGACAGGGACTATTACCTACGAGCAGTACTTC. Looking up the rest from reference TRBV7-2 and TRBJ2-7 gives the full variable domain: GAGVSQSPSNKVTEKGKDVELRCDPISGHTALYWYRQSLGQGLEFLIYFQGNSAPDKSGLPSDRFSAERTGGSVSTLTIQRTQQEDSAVYLCASSLAGGTGTITYEQYFGPGTRLTVT.

Concerning this clone itself: The junction departs from the called germline gene at one end, perhaps through a read error. The chain combines TRBV5-8 with TRBJ2-5, with D uncertain. The CDR3 spans 13 residues. From germline, CDR1 is SGHTS and CDR2 YDEGEE. DNA of the CDR3: TGTGCCAGCAGCTTGGGGTCCCAACAGACCCAGTACTTC. Its protein product is CASSLGSQQTQYF.

The chain employs TRBV2 and TRBJ1-2; 9 nucleotides align to TRBD1. V shed 7 bases, J shed 2 bases, and the junction held 5 bases outside the gene matches. CDR1 and CDR2 from the germline V gene are SNHLY and FYNNEI. This CDR3 has 14 amino acids. The CDR3 is CASTETGGNYGYTF. Here the CDR3 DNA reads TGTGCCAGCACCGAGACAGGGGGGAACTATGGCTACACCTTC.

The chain joins TRBV19 to TRBJ1-2; a weak D match, TRBD1 (5 bases). Germline-derived CDR1 and CDR2 are LNHDA and SQIVND (reference sequence). Trimming took off 4 bases at V and 7 bases at J, with 10 bases between the two ends. CDR3 length equals 12 residues. CDR3 nucleotides: TGTGCCAGTAGTACGAGGGGTTTTGGCTACACCTTC. It yields the protein CASSTRGFGYTF.